The 2 T cell receptor beta chains reported below all come from one sample, sequenced in a study of T-cell memory formation after mild COVID-19. TCRdb itself ran the 5' RACE reads through MiXCR, one entry per CDR3 protein. The repertoire holds about 210,000 distinct CDR3 sequences, with roughly a tenth as singletons. Specimen: PBMCs or a T cell subset sorted from them (not recorded which). These receptors came from a man between 18 and 35 years old who had mild COVID-19 (a few samples of this study predate the infection). Cell type and time point are not known.

The V gene is TRBV28, the J gene TRBJ2-3; D is undetermined. The CDR3 runs 13 residues. Germline CDR1 and CDR2: MDHEN and SYDVKM. Trimming left V 8 bases short and J 1 base short, with 10 bases between. Here the CDR3 reads CASRRGRTDTQYF. CDR3 sequence (DNA): TGTGCCAGCCGCCGTGGGCGCACAGATACGCAGTATTTT.

At least ten counts were recorded for this clonotype. The junction departs from germline at one end; a sequencing error may be responsible. The J gene is TRBJ1-1, the V gene TRBV7-7; 9 nucleotides line up with TRBD1. This CDR3 spans 18 amino acids. The germline V gene encodes CDR1 SSHAT and CDR2 FNYEAQ (reference sequence). The chain's CDR3 is CASRWDREGSGMNTEAFF. The CDR3 bases are TGTGCTAGCAGATGGGACAGGGAGGGGAGCGGGATGAACACTGAAGCTTTCTTT.